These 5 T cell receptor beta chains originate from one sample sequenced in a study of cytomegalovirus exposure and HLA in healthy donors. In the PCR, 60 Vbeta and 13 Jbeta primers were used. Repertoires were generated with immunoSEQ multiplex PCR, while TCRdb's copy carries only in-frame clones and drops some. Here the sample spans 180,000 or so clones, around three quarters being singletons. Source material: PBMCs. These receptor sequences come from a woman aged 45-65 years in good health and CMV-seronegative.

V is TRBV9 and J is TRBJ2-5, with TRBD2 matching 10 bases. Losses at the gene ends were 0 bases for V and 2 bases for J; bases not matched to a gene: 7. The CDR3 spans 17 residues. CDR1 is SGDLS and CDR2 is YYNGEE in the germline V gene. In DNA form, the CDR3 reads TGTGCCAGCAGCGTAGCTCCGACTAGCGGGCTACAAGAGACCCAGTACTTC. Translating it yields CASSVAPTSGLQETQYF.

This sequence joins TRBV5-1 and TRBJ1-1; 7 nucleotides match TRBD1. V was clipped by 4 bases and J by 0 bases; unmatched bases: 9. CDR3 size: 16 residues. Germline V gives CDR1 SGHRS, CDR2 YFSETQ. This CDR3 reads CASSRTGQALNTEAFF. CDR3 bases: TGCGCCAGCAGCAGAACCGGACAGGCCCTGAACACTGAAGCTTTCTTT.

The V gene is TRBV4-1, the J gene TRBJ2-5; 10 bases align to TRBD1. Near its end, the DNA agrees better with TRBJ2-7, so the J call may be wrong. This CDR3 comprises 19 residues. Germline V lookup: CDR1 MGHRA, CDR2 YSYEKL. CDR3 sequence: CASSQVDGRRQGARYEQYF. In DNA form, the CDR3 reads TGCGCCAGCAGCCAAGTGGATGGACGGCGACAGGGGGCGCGGTACGAGCAGTACTTC.

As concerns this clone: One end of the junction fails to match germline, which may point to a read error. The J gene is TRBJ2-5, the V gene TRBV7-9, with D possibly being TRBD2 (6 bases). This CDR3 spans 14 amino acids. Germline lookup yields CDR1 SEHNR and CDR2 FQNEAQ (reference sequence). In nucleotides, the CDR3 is TGTTCCAGCAGCTTGTCCGGGGGAGGAGAGACCCAGTACTTC. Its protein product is CSSSLSGGGETQYF.

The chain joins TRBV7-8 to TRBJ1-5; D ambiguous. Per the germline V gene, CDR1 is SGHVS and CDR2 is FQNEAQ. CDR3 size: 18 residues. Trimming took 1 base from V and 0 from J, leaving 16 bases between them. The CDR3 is CASSLGGLTRASNQPQHF. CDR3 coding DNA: TGTGCCAGCAGCTTAGGTGGTTTGACGCGGGCTAGCAATCAGCCCCAGCATTTT.